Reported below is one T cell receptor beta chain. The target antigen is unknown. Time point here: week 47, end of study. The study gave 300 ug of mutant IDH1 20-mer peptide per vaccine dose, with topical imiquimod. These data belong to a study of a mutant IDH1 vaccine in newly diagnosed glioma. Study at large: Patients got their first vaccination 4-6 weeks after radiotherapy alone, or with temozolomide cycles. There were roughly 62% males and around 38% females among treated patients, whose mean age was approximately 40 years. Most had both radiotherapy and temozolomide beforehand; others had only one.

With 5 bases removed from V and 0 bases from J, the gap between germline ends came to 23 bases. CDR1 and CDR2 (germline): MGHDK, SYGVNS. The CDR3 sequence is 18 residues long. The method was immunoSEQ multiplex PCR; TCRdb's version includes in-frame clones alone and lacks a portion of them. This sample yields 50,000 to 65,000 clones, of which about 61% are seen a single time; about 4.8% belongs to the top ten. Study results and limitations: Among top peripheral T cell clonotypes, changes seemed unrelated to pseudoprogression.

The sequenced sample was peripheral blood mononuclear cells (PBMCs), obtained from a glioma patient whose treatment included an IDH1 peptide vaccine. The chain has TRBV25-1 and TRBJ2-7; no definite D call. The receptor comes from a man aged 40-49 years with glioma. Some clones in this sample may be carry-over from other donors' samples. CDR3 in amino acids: CASSPKVLRTASSYEQYF. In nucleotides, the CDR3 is TGTGCCAGCAGTCCTAAGGTTCTCCGGACGGCTAGCTCCTACGAGCAGTACTTC.